A single sample is the source of the 25 T cell receptor beta chains below, sequenced in a study of regulatory T cells in long-lasting Graves disease. Arm-PCR with iRepertoire HTBI primers amplified the CDR3 regions for these TCR beta libraries. TCRdb re-called the multiplex PCR reads with MiXCR, one entry per CDR3 protein. This sample has a few hundred thousand distinct CDR3 sequences, with over 9.5% found just once. The time point: newly diagnosed GD, antithyroid drugs for less than 3 months. The TCR library was made from RNA extracted from PBMCs. This same sample was also taken into another study, of T cells in Graves' hyperthyroidism and ophthalmopathy.

This sample comprised peripheral blood mononuclear cells (PBMCs), obtained at new diagnosis, from a patient treated with antithyroid drugs. Every receptor here comes from a woman aged 18-29 years with Graves disease.

This clonotype has ten or more counts. The chain uses TRBV20-1 and TRBJ2-3; D is unclear. Germline V gene data show CDR1 as DFQATT and CDR2 as SNEGSKA (reference sequence). CDR3 length: 12 residues. Trimming cost V 0 bases and J 10 bases, with 11 bases left between them. This chain's CDR3 is CSARDGPSPQYF. DNA of the CDR3: TGCAGTGCTAGAGATGGACCGTCTCCGCAGTATTTT.

This clonotype has ten or more counts. The CDR3 DNA reads as TGTGCCAGCAGCATTAGCGGGGGGGCCGTAGATACGCAGTATTTT. Protein: CASSISGGAVDTQYF. The chain combines TRBV5-4 with TRBJ2-3; 11 bases line up with TRBD2. Germline lookup yields CDR1 SGHNT and CDR2 YYREEE (reference sequence). Trimming removed 4 bases from V and 5 bases from J; junction bases left unmatched: 6. The CDR3 runs to 15 residues.

On this clonotype itself: Just one base apart from a much larger clone, this may be a read error. V and J are TRBV20-1 and TRBJ2-5; the match to TRBD2 covers 10 bases. The V and J ends lost 5 bases and 11 bases, in that order; junction bases with no gene match: 14. Per the germline V gene, CDR1 is DFQATT and CDR2 is SNEGSKA (reference sequence). The CDR3 spans 14 residues. CDR3 residues: CSARTSGSYNEQYF. The DNA of the CDR3 is TGCAGTGCTCGGACTAGCGGCTCCTACAATGAGCAGTACTTC.

As for this clonotype: A read error may produce the germline difference seen at one junction end. V usage is TRBV5-1 and J usage is TRBJ2-1; D unresolved. This CDR3 has 13 residues. From germline, CDR1 is SGHRS and CDR2 YFSETQ. CDR3 DNA sequence: TGCGCCAGCAGCGCCTTGATAATCAATGAGCAGTCCTTC. Translated: CASSALIINEQSF. Full variable domain (missing parts from reference TRBV5-1 and TRBJ2-1): KAGVTQTPRYLIKTRGQQVTLSCSPISGHRSVSWYQQTPGQGLQFLFEYFSETQRNKGNFPGRFSGRQFSNSRSEMNVSTLELGDSALYLCASSALIINEQSFGPGTRLTVL.

This clonotype was seen repeatedly, ten times or more. The rearrangement links TRBV4-3 to TRBJ2-2; D is unresolved. This CDR3 comprises 16 residues. V lost 1 base, J lost 0 bases, and 9 bases lay in between. Per germline, CDR1 LGHNA and CDR2 YSLEER. The CDR3 region is CASSQGPAPNTGELFF. As DNA, the CDR3 is TGCGCCAGCAGCCAAGGTCCCGCGCCGAACACCGGGGAGCTGTTTTTT.

Ten or more counts support this clonotype. V usage is TRBV11-2 and J usage is TRBJ2-1, with D unresolved. The CDR3 runs 13 residues. Between the trimmed V and J ends, which lost 5 bases and 2 bases, there was a span of 7 bases. Germline CDR1 reads SGHAT; CDR2 reads FQNNGV. CDR3: CASSRPPYNEQFF. In nucleotides, the CDR3 is TGTGCCAGCAGCCGACCCCCCTACAATGAGCAGTTCTTC.

This clonotype was recorded many times. The genes are TRBV12-3 or TRBV12-4 and TRBJ1-2; the match to TRBD1 covers 10 bases. The CDR3 totals 15 residues. The junction had 10 bases not matched to a gene; V was cut back by 5 bases and J by 7 bases. The CDR3 DNA sequence: TGTGCCAGCAGTCCACCGGGACAGGGGCATCGTGGCTACACCTTC. Translated, it gives CASSPPGQGHRGYTF.

In its sample, this clonotype was seen a few times. The CDR3 DNA reads as TGCGCCAGCAGCCAAGCGGATGGTAGCGGGAGTGGCTTCTTC. This sequence encodes CASSQADGSGSGFF. The gene calls are TRBV4-1 and TRBJ2-1, with 9 bases aligning to TRBD2. Germline trimming cut 1 base from V and 16 bases from J; bases unmatched to any gene: 11. Germline V gene data show CDR1 as MGHRA and CDR2 as YSYEKL. The CDR3 is 14 amino acids.

This clonotype was counted at least ten times. The chain links TRBV28 to TRBJ2-7; 15 nucleotides agree with TRBD2. The length of the CDR3 is 18 residues. Per germline, CDR1 MDHEN and CDR2 SYDVKM. The junction had 12 bases not matched to a gene; V was cut back by 5 bases and J by 4 bases. CDR3 amino acids: CASSLDRTSGRAGYEQYF. The CDR3 region has the DNA TGTGCCAGCAGTCTAGATCGGACTAGCGGGAGGGCTGGTTACGAGCAGTACTTC.

This clonotype was counted ten times or more. V and J are TRBV7-8 and TRBJ2-3, with no clear D. Germline V lookup: CDR1 SGHVS, CDR2 FQNEAQ. Trimming stripped 1 base from V and 0 bases from J, with 11 bases between. The CDR3 is made up of 16 amino acids. The DNA of the CDR3 is TGTGCCAGCAGCTTAGTTCTGGTGCCTAGCACAGATACGCAGTATTTT. This translates into CASSLVLVPSTDTQYF. Full variable domain (outside the CDR3, taken from reference TRBV7-8 and TRBJ2-3): GAGVSQSPRYKVAKRGQDVALRCDPISGHVSLFWYQQALGQGPEFLTYFQNEAQLDKSGLPSDRFFAERPEGSVSTLKIQRTQQEDSAVYLCASSLVLVPSTDTQYFGPGTRLTVL.

In its sample, this clonotype was seen many times. The chain has TRBV7-8 and TRBJ2-7; 8 nucleotides match TRBD1. The germline CDR1 and CDR2 sequences are SGHVS and FQNEAQ. The CDR3 covers 14 residues. After removal of 8 bases from V and 3 bases from J, the junction contained 9 bases not matched to a gene. The CDR3 nucleotides are TGTGCCAGCCAGGGGGCTCCCTTTATCTACGAGCAGTACTTC. Its translation: CASQGAPFIYEQYF.

This clonotype was seen ten or more times. This chain connects TRBV2 to TRBJ1-2; 8 bases fit TRBD1. V dropped 6 bases and J dropped 0; count of bases not matched to a gene: 3. CDR1 and CDR2 from the germline V gene are SNHLY and FYNNEI. The CDR3 sequence is 14 residues long. CDR3 nucleotides: TGTGCCAGCAGAGGACAGGGAGCTAACTATGGCTACACCTTC. Translation gives CASRGQGANYGYTF.

This clonotype was observed a single time. The chain employs TRBV7-2 and TRBJ1-5, with TRBD1 matching 7 bases. CDR1 is SGHTA and CDR2 is FQGNSA in the germline V gene. The CDR3 length is 17 residues. V lost 1 base and J lost 0; bases outside the gene matches: 6. Here the CDR3 reads CASSLDGTVYSNQPQHF. The CDR3 coding sequence is TGTGCCAGCAGCTTAGATGGGACAGTCTATAGCAATCAGCCCCAGCATTTT.

In its sample, this clonotype was seen many times. The chain employs TRBV27 and TRBJ1-2, with D possibly TRBD1 on 5 matching bases. The CDR3 loop spans 14 amino acids. Germline assignment: CDR1 MNHEY and CDR2 SMNVEV (reference sequence). Between the trimmed V and J ends, which lost 3 bases and 6 bases, there was a span of 14 bases. For the CDR3, the DNA is TGTGCCAGCAGTTTTTACGGCGGGGGTGATGGCTACACCTTC. It is translated as CASSFYGGGDGYTF.

This clonotype has a count of ten or more. The rearrangement uses TRBV7-9 and TRBJ2-7; the match to TRBD1 covers 7 bases. After removal of 2 bases from V and 3 bases from J, the junction contained 7 bases not matched to a gene. Germline CDR1 and CDR2: SEHNR and FQNEAQ (reference sequence). The CDR3 sequence is 15 residues long. The CDR3 protein is CASSLNLGQLYEQYF. CDR3 in DNA: TGTGCCAGCAGCTTAAACTTGGGACAGCTCTACGAGCAGTACTTC.

The table lists this clonotype with many counts. The V call is TRBV7-2, the J call TRBJ1-3; the match to TRBD1 covers 7 bases. The CDR3 length is 16 residues. Per the germline V gene, CDR1 is SGHTA and CDR2 is FQGNSA. V was clipped by 5 bases and J by 2 bases; unmatched bases: 9. CDR3 bases: TGTGCCAGCAGCCTGGGACAGTTGAACGCTGGAAACACCATATATTTT. Translating it yields CASSLGQLNAGNTIYF. The variable domain in full, with the rest retrieved from reference TRBV7-2 and TRBJ1-3, is GAGVSQSPSNKVTEKGKDVELRCDPISGHTALYWYRQSLGQGLEFLIYFQGNSAPDKSGLPSDRFSAERTGGSVSTLTIQRTQQEDSAVYLCASSLGQLNAGNTIYFGEGSWLTVV.

The gene calls are TRBV27 and TRBJ2-1; D might be TRBD1 (6 bases). This CDR3 is built from 17 residues. V lost 5 bases to trimming and J lost 5 bases, with 22 bases between them. In germline, CDR1 is MNHEY, CDR2 SMNVEV (reference sequence). CDR3 coding DNA: TGTGCCAGCAGTCCTCGGGGTAGGACAGCGCCTAACAATGAGCAGTTCTTC. It is translated as CASSPRGRTAPNNEQFF.

The CDR3 reads CASSPPGIIRDSEAFF. CDR3 sequence (DNA): TGTGCCAGCAGCCCCCCAGGGATCATTAGAGACTCTGAAGCTTTCTTT. V is TRBV11-2 and J is TRBJ1-1; TRBD1 is a possible D gene (5 bases). The germline V gene encodes CDR1 SGHAT and CDR2 FQNNGV. The CDR3 is 16 residues long. The V end lost 5 bases, the J end lost 6 bases, and 22 bases lay between the germline ends.

In this sample, this clonotype turned up a few times. This could be a read error, since a much larger clone is one nucleotide away. This chain uses TRBV12-3 or TRBV12-4 with TRBJ2-3; TRBD1 or TRBD2 may be the D gene (5 bases each). The V gene lost 8 bases and the J gene lost 0 bases, with 30 bases spanning the gap. The CDR3 has 20 residues. The CDR3 region has the DNA TGTGCCAGCGGGGGACGGACTCCTCGGTTGTTTGAGGGTAGCACAGATACGCAGTATTTT. Its translation is CASGGRTPRLFEGSTDTQYF.

V and J are TRBV7-9 and TRBJ2-5; D gene uncertain. V lost 5 bases and J lost 3, with 22 bases in between. The CDR3 totals 17 residues. CDR1 is SEHNR, CDR2 FQNEAQ, per germline (reference sequence). In DNA form, the CDR3 reads TGTGCCAGCAGCCATGCTGTGGGCCGGTTTAGTAAAGAGACCCAGTACTTC. Translation gives CASSHAVGRFSKETQYF. The whole variable domain, remainder taken from reference TRBV7-9 and TRBJ2-5, is DTGVSQNPRHKITKRGQNVTFRCDPISEHNRLYWYRQTLGQGPEFLTYFQNEAQLEKSRLLSDRFSAERPKGSFSTLEIQRTEQGDSAMYLCASSHAVGRFSKETQYFGPGTRLLVL.

The sample holds a few counts of this clonotype. CDR3 residues: CASSDPRQDHEQYF. For the CDR3, the DNA is TGTGCCAGCAGTGACCCCCGACAGGACCACGAGCAGTACTTC. This chain connects TRBV25-1 to TRBJ2-7, with a possible D match to TRBD1 (6 bases). The CDR3 loop spans 14 amino acids. Trimming pared 3 bases from V and 5 bases from J, leaving 14 bases between. CDR1 and CDR2 (germline): MGHDK, SYGVNS.

This clonotype was counted between two and nine times. The chain uses TRBV5-1 and TRBJ1-2; tentative D call: TRBD1 (5 bases). Germline CDR1 SGHRS, CDR2 YFSETQ. The CDR3 contains 14 residues. Trimming took off 4 bases at V and 5 bases at J, with 15 bases between the two ends. DNA for the CDR3: TGCGCCAGCAGCCTGTGGGACCGAAGATATGGCTACACCTTC. It specifies CASSLWDRRYGYTF.

This chain uses TRBV7-8 with TRBJ1-1; unclear D gene. V lost 5 bases and J lost 2, with 15 bases in between. This CDR3 spans 15 amino acids. Germline V gene sequence: CDR1 SGHVS, CDR2 FQNEAQ. CDR3 coding DNA: TGTGCCAGCAGCCCCGGGTGGGGAGGCAACACTGAAGCTTTCTTT. Amino acid sequence: CASSPGWGGNTEAFF.

This clonotype was seen at least ten times. This chain connects TRBV6-2 or TRBV6-3 to TRBJ2-1, with 8 bases that match TRBD2. CDR3 length: 13 residues. Germline lookup yields CDR1 MNHEY and CDR2 SVGEGT. V dropped 0 bases and J dropped 13; count of bases not matched to a gene: 5. The CDR3 region has the DNA TGTGCCAGCAGTTACTCCAGCGGGAGCAACCAGTTCTTC. Its translation: CASSYSSGSNQFF.

This clonotype appeared many times. This chain connects TRBV3-1 to TRBJ2-3; 10 nucleotides align to TRBD2. The CDR3 extends over 18 amino acids. Germline V gene lookup returns CDR1 LGHDT and CDR2 YNNKEL (reference sequence). The junction had 9 bases not matched to a gene; V was cut back by 1 base and J by 2 bases. The CDR3 nucleotides read TGTGCCAGCAGCCAAGTCAGGCTAGCGGGGGCGCTCACAGATACGCAGTATTTT. Its translation: CASSQVRLAGALTDTQYF.